This T cell receptor beta chain was documented in a study of somatic mutations in cytotoxic T cells in rheumatoid arthritis. Study-wide results and caveats: Patients with rheumatoid arthritis showed a slight underrepresentation of TRBV07, a finding that was never subjected to any adjustment for multiple comparisons. The antigen targets of the expanded CD8+ clones lacked identification.

Germline values: CDR1 SGHAT, CDR2 FQDESV (reference sequence). This CDR3 has 15 residues. The V gene end was trimmed by 5 bases and the J gene end by 3 bases; junction bases not matched to a gene: 6. The protocol was immunoSEQ multiplex PCR, while the TCRdb copy is restricted to in-frame clones and leaves out a portion. The sample lists about 14,000 clones, around 90% occurring once. Note on this clone: Antigen: not known.

The material sequenced was CD4+ T cells sorted from blood. This TCR was sampled from a man in his 70s with rheumatoid arthritis. The chain is built from TRBV11-1 and TRBJ2-3, with 9 bases matching TRBD2. The CDR3 DNA reads as TGTGCCAGCAGCAATAGCGGGAGCGGGACAGATACGCAGTATTTT. It codes for CASSNSGSGTDTQYF.